This is a list of T cell receptor beta chains from one sample in a study of T cell changes during pregnancy in multiple sclerosis. The table came from immunoSEQ multiplex PCR; TCRdb's copy has only in-frame clones and leaves some out. The sample includes 100,000 or so clones, roughly 92% of them seen just once. This specimen consisted of peripheral blood, obtained after pregnancy. These receptors came from a female donor with multiple sclerosis, enrolled in a pregnancy study. CDR3s include the opening cysteine and the closing phenylalanine or tryptophan. Each record gives: CDR3 DNA, CDR3 protein, J gene, V gene, CDR3 length, D gene. The D gene is left open where the match is weak.

CDR3 DNA: TGTGCCAGCAGCTCCGGGGGTGAGCAGTTCTTC
CDR3 protein: CASSSGGEQFF
J gene: TRBJ2-1
V gene: TRBV9
CDR3 length: 11
D gene: -

CDR3 DNA: TGCGCCAGCAGCTTGGAGGTACTAGCGGGCACCGGGGAGCTGTTTTTT
CDR3 protein: CASSLEVLAGTGELFF
J gene: TRBJ2-2
V gene: TRBV5-1
CDR3 length: 16
D gene: TRBD2

CDR3 DNA: TGCGCCAGCAGCGTGGGACAGGGGGATCAGCCCCAGCATTTT
CDR3 protein: CASSVGQGDQPQHF
J gene: TRBJ1-5
V gene: TRBV5-1
CDR3 length: 14
D gene: TRBD1

CDR3 DNA: TGTGCCTGGAGTGAACAACAGTACAATGAGCAGTTCTTC
CDR3 protein: CAWSEQQYNEQFF
J gene: TRBJ2-1
V gene: TRBV30
CDR3 length: 13
D gene: -

CDR3 DNA: TGTGCCAACACTGACGACCTCGTAACTGGGGGACTAGGGGACAATGAGCAGTTCTTC
CDR3 protein: CANTDDLVTGGLGDNEQFF
J gene: TRBJ2-1
V gene: TRBV9
CDR3 length: 19
D gene: TRBD2

CDR3 DNA: TGTGCCAGCAGTTCCCTTCGACGGCAACGGGATGAAAAACTGTTTTTT
CDR3 protein: CASSSLRRQRDEKLFF
J gene: TRBJ1-4
V gene: TRBV28
CDR3 length: 16
D gene: -

CDR3 DNA: TGTGCCAGCAGTACTCATATGGGACAGGGAAACGAGCAGTACTTC
CDR3 protein: CASSTHMGQGNEQYF
J gene: TRBJ2-7
V gene: TRBV6-5
CDR3 length: 15
D gene: TRBD1

CDR3 DNA: TGTGCCAGCAGTTTATGGGGAGTGGGCGTCAATGAGCAGTTCTTC
CDR3 protein: CASSLWGVGVNEQFF
J gene: TRBJ2-1
V gene: TRBV28
CDR3 length: 15
D gene: -

CDR3 DNA: TGTGCCAGCAGAATTGGACAGGGGGCGTACGAGCAGTACTTC
CDR3 protein: CASRIGQGAYEQYF
J gene: TRBJ2-7
V gene: TRBV7-9
CDR3 length: 14
D gene: TRBD1

CDR3 DNA: TGTGCCAGCAGTGAACCTAAAGATGGCACAGATACGCAGTATTTT
CDR3 protein: CASSEPKDGTDTQYF
J gene: TRBJ2-3
V gene: TRBV6-1
CDR3 length: 15
D gene: -

CDR3 DNA: TGCGCCAGCAGCCGGGACAGGGGTGCAACTGAAGCTTTCTTT
CDR3 protein: CASSRDRGATEAFF
J gene: TRBJ1-1
V gene: TRBV4-1
CDR3 length: 14
D gene: TRBD1

CDR3 DNA: TGTGCCAGTAGTCCAGGGATGGAGCCCCAGCATTTT
CDR3 protein: CASSPGMEPQHF
J gene: TRBJ1-5
V gene: TRBV19
CDR3 length: 12
D gene: -

CDR3 DNA: TGTGCCAGCTCACCATTCGATGTCCTGGACAGGGCACAAAATGAGCAGTTCTTC
CDR3 protein: CASSPFDVLDRAQNEQFF
J gene: TRBJ2-1
V gene: TRBV18
CDR3 length: 18
D gene: TRBD1

CDR3 DNA: TGTGCCAGCAGCCAAGGAGCTTATCAGCCCCAGCATTTT
CDR3 protein: CASSQGAYQPQHF
J gene: TRBJ1-5
V gene: TRBV9
CDR3 length: 13
D gene: -

CDR3 DNA: TGTGCCAGTAGTACCGCGACAGGTCTTACCTCTGGGGCCAACGTCCTGACTTTC
CDR3 protein: CASSTATGLTSGANVLTF
J gene: TRBJ2-6
V gene: TRBV19
CDR3 length: 18
D gene: -

CDR3 DNA: TGTGCCACCAGCAGGACACGAACGGCTGAAGCTTTCTTT
CDR3 protein: CATSRTRTAEAFF
J gene: TRBJ1-1
V gene: TRBV15
CDR3 length: 13
D gene: -